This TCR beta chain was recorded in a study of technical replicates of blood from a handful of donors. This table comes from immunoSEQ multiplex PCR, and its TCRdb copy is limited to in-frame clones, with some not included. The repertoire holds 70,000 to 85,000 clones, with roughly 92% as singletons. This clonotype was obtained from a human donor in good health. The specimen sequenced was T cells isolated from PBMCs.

The CDR3 reads CASSFQDVLHGYTF. CDR3 nucleotide sequence: TGTGCCAGCAGCTTCCAGGATGTATTGCATGGCTACACCTTC. The V and J genes are TRBV7-9 and TRBJ1-2; the D is unclear. Trimming left V 3 bases short and J 6 bases short, with 14 bases between. The V gene's germline CDR1 is SEHNR and CDR2 FQNEAQ (reference sequence). The CDR3 runs 14 residues.